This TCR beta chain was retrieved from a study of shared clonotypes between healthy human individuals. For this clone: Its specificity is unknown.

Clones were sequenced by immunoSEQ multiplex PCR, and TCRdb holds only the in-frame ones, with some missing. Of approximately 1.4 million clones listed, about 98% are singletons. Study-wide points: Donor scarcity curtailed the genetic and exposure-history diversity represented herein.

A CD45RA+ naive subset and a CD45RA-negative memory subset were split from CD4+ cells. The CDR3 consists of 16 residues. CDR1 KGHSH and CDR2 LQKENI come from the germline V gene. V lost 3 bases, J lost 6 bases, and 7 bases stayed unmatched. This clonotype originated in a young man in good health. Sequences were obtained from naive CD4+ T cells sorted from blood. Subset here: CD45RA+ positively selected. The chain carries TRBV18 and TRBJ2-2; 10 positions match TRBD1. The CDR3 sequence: CASSPPGTGVAGELFF. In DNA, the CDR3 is TGTGCCAGCTCACCCCCGGGGACAGGGGTCGCCGGGGAGCTGTTTTTT.